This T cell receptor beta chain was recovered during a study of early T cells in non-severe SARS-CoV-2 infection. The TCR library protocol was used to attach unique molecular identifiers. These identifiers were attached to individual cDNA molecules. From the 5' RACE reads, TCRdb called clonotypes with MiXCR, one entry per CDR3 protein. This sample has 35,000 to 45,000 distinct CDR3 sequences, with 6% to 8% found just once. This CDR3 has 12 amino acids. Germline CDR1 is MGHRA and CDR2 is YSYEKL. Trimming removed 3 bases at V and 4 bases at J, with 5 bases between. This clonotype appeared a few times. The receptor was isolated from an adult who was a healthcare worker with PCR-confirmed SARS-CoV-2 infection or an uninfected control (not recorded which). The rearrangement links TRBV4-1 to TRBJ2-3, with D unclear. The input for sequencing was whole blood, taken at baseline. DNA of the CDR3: TGCGCCAGCAGCCATCTAGCAGATACGCAGTATTTT. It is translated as CASSHLADTQYF.